This T cell receptor beta chain was identified in a study of T cell repertoires in cytomegalovirus infection. Study at large: CMV infection plus the matching HLA type was flagged by public TCR beta signatures.

There are 16 residues in the CDR3. V gave up 4 bases and J gave up 0 bases, with 15 bases separating them. Each CDR3 protein gets one entry after TCRdb re-called the reads with MiXCR. Found here are around 710,000 distinct CDR3 sequences, almost 30% of them singletons; the top ten hold around 14%. This clonotype was observed a handful of times. Its antigen is as yet unknown. The sequence was collected from a human donor in good health (CMV status not recorded). Some clones in this sample may be carry-over from other donors' samples. The material was cultured CD8+ T cells from PBMCs, obtained from culture after CMV antigen stimulation. V and J are TRBV12-3 or TRBV12-4 and TRBJ1-1; D is perhaps TRBD1 (6 bases). DNA of the CDR3: TGTGCCAGCAGTTCTAATTACAGGGCGATGAACACTGAAGCTTTCTTT. It encodes CASSSNYRAMNTEAFF.